This is a list of T cell receptor beta chains from one sample in a study of blood T cell repertoires in COVID-19. Assay: immunoSEQ multiplex PCR; the TCRdb copy retains only in-frame clones and omits some. The sample holds about 240,000 clones, around 88% seen once. The sequenced material came from PBMCs or T cells enriched from blood (not recorded which). The receptors stem from a woman between 40 and 50 years old with acute COVID-19. The CDR3 runs from the conserved cysteine through the conserved F or W.

>TRBJ2-3|15|TRBV28
CASSSQQGITDTQYF
>TRBJ2-5|17|TRBV7-9
CASSRMGTSGRRETQYF
>TRBJ2-1|13|TRBV27
CASRLVSGNEQFF
>TRBJ1-4|14|TRBV15
CATSGRTGDEKLFF
>TRBJ2-2|17|TRBV19
CASTLLTFAGNTGELFF
>TRBJ2-1|12|TRBV7-8
CASSLRTTEQFF
>TRBJ2-3|16|TRBV5-1
CASSLVTGPSTDTQYF
>TRBJ2-1|13|TRBV2
CASSKTVHNEQFF
>TRBJ1-6|17|TRBV27
CASSLVGAGVANSPLHF
>TRBJ1-2|14|TRBV19
CASINKAGVGGYTF
>TRBJ2-3|18|TRBV4-2
CASSQDGTREGFTDTQYF
>TRBJ2-2|16|TRBV14
CASSQYTSGISGELFF
>TRBJ1-2|15|TRBV29-1
CSVETGQVVPPSYTF
>TRBJ2-3|14|TRBV15
CATNRGASTDTQYF
>TRBJ2-3|12|TRBV7-9
CASRREGDTQYF
>TRBJ2-1|16|TRBV15
CATSRLAGIYYNEQFF
>TRBJ1-2|15|TRBV19
CASSLPGQGNYGYTF
>TRBJ1-4|12|TRBV6-5
CASRGFNEKLFF
>TRBJ2-1|15|TRBV5-1
CASSLSTGSYNEQFF
>TRBJ2-2|13|TRBV5-4
CASKTSSTGELFF
>TRBJ2-7|15|TRBV11-2
CASAWGSGGRYEQYF
>TRBJ2-5|14|TRBV19
CASSVQGAGETQYF
>TRBJ2-2|14|TRBV18
CASSPDRGAGELFF
>TRBJ2-1|19|TRBV13
CASSPSPTALAHSYNEQFF
>TRBJ1-2|15|TRBV2
CASREGGGSSYGYTF
>TRBJ1-2|14|TRBV18
CASSPARVNYGYTF
>TRBJ1-2|14|TRBV19
CASSPGQGRYGYTF
>TRBJ1-6|15|TRBV6-5
CASREGTGENSPLHF
>TRBJ2-2|16|TRBV7-3
CASSSVGLARTGELFF
>TRBJ2-7|14|TRBV14
CAIGSRGAPYEQYF
>TRBJ1-1|11|TRBV20-1
CSAKSGWRAFF
>TRBJ2-7|14|TRBV9
CASSPSGRADEQYF
>TRBJ2-1|14|TRBV5-1
CASRGLAGGHEQFF
>TRBJ1-2|12|TRBV28
CASTQTGVGYTF
>TRBJ1-2|15|TRBV4-2
CASSHTDRANYGYTF
>TRBJ2-7|11|TRBV14
CASSQAYEQYF
>TRBJ2-1|12|TRBV6-1
CASSDPGQKQFF
>TRBJ2-1|15|TRBV5-1
CASSLYREPYNEQFF
>TRBJ2-7|16|TRBV11-3
CASSLGPRGAGYEQYF
>TRBJ2-1|18|TRBV28
CASSSRKGQGLSYNEQFF
>TRBJ2-1|16|TRBV5-1
CASSPGLAGGYNEQFF
>TRBJ2-3|15|TRBV27
CASSFGGSSTDTQYF